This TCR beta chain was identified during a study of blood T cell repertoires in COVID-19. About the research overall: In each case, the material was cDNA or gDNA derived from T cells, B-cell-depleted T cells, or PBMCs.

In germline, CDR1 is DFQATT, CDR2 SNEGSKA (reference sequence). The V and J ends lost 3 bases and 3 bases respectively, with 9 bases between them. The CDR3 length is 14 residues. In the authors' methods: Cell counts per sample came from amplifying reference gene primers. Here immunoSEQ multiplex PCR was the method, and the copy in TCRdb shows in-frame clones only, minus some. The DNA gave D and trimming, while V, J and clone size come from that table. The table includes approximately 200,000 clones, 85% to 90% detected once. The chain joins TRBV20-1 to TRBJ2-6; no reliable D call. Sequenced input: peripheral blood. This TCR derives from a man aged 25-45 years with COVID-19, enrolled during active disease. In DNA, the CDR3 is TGCAGTGCTAGTTACGGGTTTGGGGCCAACGTCCTGACTTTC. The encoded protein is CSASYGFGANVLTF.